The clone carrying this T cell receptor (beta chain) was seen at least ten times. Its antigen remains unidentified. The data originate from a study of naive and memory T cell subsets. Study-wide results and caveats: From naive to CM, EM and EMRA, diversity decreased and Gini increased. Naive repertoires, especially CD8, held a few larger clonotypes, possibly memory cells re-expressing CD45RA.

Two oligonucleotides, mixed equimolar, formed the beta constant-region primer covering TRBC1 and TRBC2. Nested alpha and beta constant-region primers with the SP2 primer drove four PCR rounds on ligated cDNA. TCRdb processed the UMI-ligation and nested PCR reads anew with MiXCR; each CDR3 protein has one entry. Among roughly 80,000 distinct CDR3 sequences listed, around 9% were seen once. The CDR3 totals 15 residues. The V segment lost 6 bases and the J segment 5 bases; nucleotides outside the gene matches: 12. Looked up from germline, CDR1 is SQVTM and CDR2 is ANQGSEA. CD4 T cells were positively selected, then CD8 T cells from the CD4-negative fraction.

The origin of this receptor is a human donor in good health. The rearrangement links TRBV29-1 to TRBJ2-4; 8 bases align to TRBD2. Sequencing input: naive CD8+ T cells from blood. The CDR3 spells CSVLGAGGQENIQYF. In DNA form, the CDR3 reads TGCAGCGTCCTCGGGGCGGGAGGTCAGGAAAACATTCAGTACTTC.